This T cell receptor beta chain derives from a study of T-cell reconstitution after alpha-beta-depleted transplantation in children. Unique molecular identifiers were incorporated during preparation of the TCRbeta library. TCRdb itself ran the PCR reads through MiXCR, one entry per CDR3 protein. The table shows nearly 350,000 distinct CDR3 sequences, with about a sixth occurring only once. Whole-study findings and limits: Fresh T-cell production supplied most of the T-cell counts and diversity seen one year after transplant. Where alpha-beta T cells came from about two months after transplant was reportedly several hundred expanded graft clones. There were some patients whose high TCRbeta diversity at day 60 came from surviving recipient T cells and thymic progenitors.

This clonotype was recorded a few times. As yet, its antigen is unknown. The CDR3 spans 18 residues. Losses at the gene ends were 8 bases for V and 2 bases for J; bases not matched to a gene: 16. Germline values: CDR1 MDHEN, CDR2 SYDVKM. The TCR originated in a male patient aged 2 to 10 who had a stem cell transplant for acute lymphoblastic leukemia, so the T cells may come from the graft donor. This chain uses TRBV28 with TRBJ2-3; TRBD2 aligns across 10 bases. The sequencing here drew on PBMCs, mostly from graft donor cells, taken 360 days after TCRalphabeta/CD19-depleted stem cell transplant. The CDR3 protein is CASPPSGRAVEYTDTQYF. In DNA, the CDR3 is TGTGCCAGCCCCCCGAGCGGGAGGGCCGTAGAGTACACAGATACGCAGTATTTT.